These T cell receptor beta chains were read from a single sample in a study of response to subunit inactivated influenza vaccine. MiXCR was run by TCRdb on the RT-PCR reads, yielding one entry per CDR3 protein. The profile shows under 550,000 distinct CDR3 sequences, around 8% of them singletons. Specimen: PBMCs from blood, collected roughly 24 months after vaccination. These TCRs come from a man between 50 and 75 years old who received an inactivated influenza vaccine. Both conserved end residues are trimmed from each CDR3.

V: TRBV19
J: TRBJ1-1
CDR3: ASTYGVRTEAF

V: TRBV7-8
J: TRBJ2-7
CDR3: ASSSTRQGREQY

V: TRBV29-1
J: TRBJ2-7
CDR3: SVGDRSSYEQY

V: TRBV4-3
J: TRBJ2-7
CDR3: ASTQVGSGGHPYEQY

V: TRBV5-1
J: TRBJ1-2
CDR3: ASRDLTGWNYGYT

V: TRBV20-1
J: TRBJ1-2
CDR3: SAKGQQSYGYT

V: TRBV5-4
J: TRBJ2-3
CDR3: ASSLAKGTTDTQY

V: TRBV7-9
J: TRBJ1-1
CDR3: ASSYGTAAAEAF

V: TRBV20-1
J: TRBJ2-1
CDR3: SARRGAYNEQF

V: TRBV11-2
J: TRBJ2-5
CDR3: ASSVGRSETQY

V: TRBV12-3/TRBV12-4
J: TRBJ2-3
CDR3: ASSFNTGGTDTQY

V: TRBV7-6
J: TRBJ2-1
CDR3: ASSSGLAGGDEQF

V: TRBV4-1
J: TRBJ2-2
CDR3: ASTPRGGLNTGELF

V: TRBV6-2/TRBV6-3
J: TRBJ1-5
CDR3: ASSYGGPQH

V: TRBV7-9
J: TRBJ2-1
CDR3: ASSSTGLASPYNEQF

V: TRBV7-2
J: TRBJ2-3
CDR3: ASSLANADTQY

V: TRBV7-2
J: TRBJ1-2
CDR3: ASSLAVTNYGYT

V: TRBV5-4
J: TRBJ2-3
CDR3: ASSPGQGGSDTQY

V: TRBV28
J: TRBJ2-5
CDR3: ASSSSGTGQETQY